In this sample, the clone carrying this T cell receptor beta chain turned up once. Treatment meaning: roughly 20 received Ad26.COV2.S at low or high dose, single or two shots; about 5 received placebo; per-sample allocation not given. The samples were gathered on day 63 after the first injection of vaccine or placebo. These data belong to a study of Ad26.COV2.S vaccination and SARS-CoV-2 variants. Clones were read by immunoSEQ multiplex PCR, and TCRdb kept only the in-frame ones, dropping some. This sample has roughly 700,000 clones, with 80% to 90% found just once. Looked up from germline, CDR1 is LNHDA and CDR2 is SQIVND (reference sequence). CDR3 size: 16 residues. Trimming left V 0 bases short and J 0 bases short, with 9 bases between.

This TCR derives from a person between 18 and 65 years old who received the Ad26.COV2.S COVID-19 vaccine or a placebo. This specimen consisted of peripheral blood, obtained in a trial of Ad26.COV2.S vaccine versus placebo. The rearrangement joins TRBV19 to TRBJ2-1, with D unresolved. CDR3 in amino acids: CASSIDIGSSYNEQFF. In nucleotides, the CDR3 is TGTGCCAGTAGTATAGATATCGGAAGCTCCTACAATGAGCAGTTCTTC.